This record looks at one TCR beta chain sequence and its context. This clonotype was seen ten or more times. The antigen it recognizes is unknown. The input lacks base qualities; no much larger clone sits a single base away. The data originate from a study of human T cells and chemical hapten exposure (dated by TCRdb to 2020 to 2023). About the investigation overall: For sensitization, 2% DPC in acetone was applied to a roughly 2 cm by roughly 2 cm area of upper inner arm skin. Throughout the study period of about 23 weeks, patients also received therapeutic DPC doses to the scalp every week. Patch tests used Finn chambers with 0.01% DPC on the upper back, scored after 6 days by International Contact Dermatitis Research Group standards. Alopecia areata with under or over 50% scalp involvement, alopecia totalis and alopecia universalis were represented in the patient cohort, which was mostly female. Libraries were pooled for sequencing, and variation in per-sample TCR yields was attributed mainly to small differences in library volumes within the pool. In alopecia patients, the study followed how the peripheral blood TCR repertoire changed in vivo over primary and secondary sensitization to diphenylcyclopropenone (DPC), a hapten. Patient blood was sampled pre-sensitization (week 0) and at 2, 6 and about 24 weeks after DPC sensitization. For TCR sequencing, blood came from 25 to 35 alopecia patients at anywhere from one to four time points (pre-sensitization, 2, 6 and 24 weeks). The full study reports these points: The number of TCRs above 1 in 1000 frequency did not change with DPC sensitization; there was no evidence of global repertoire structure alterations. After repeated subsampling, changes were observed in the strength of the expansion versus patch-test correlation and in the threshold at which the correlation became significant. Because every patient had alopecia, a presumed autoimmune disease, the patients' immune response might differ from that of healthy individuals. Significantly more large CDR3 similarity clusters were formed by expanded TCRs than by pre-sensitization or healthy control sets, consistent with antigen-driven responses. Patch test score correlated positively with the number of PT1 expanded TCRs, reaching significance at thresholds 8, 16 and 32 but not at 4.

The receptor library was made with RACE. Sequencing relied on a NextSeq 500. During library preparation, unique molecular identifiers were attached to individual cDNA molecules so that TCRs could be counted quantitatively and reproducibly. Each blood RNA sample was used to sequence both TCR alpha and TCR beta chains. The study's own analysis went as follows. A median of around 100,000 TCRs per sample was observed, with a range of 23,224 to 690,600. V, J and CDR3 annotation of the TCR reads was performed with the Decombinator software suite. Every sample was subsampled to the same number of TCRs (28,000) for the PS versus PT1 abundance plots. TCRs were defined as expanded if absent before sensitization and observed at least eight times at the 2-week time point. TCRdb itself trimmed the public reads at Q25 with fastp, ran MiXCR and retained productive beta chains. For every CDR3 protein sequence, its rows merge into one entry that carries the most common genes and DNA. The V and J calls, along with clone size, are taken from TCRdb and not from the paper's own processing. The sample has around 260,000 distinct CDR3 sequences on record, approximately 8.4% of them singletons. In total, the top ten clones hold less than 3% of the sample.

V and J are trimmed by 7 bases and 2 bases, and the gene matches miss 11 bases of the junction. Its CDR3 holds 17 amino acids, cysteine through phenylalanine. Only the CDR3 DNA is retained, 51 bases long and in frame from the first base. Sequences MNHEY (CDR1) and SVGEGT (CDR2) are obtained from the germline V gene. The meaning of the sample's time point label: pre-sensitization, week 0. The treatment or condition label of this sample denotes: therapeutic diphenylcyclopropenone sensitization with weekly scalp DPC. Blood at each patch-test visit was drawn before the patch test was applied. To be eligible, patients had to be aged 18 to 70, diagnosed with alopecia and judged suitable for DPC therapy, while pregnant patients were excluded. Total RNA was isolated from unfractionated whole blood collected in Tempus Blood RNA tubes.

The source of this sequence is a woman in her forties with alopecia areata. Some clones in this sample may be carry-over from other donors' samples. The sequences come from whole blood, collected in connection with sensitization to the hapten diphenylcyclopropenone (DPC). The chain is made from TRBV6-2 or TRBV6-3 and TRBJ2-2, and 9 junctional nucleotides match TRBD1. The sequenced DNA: TGTGCCAGCAAGGAGGTCGCGGGACAGGGAAACACCGGGGAGCTGTTTTTT. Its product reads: CASKEVAGQGNTGELFF.